Listed below are T cell receptor beta chains from one sample, sequenced in a study of blood T cell repertoires in COVID-19. Clones were read by immunoSEQ multiplex PCR, and TCRdb kept only the in-frame ones, dropping some. In the table there are about 310,000 clones, approximately 89% of which are singletons. Specimen: PBMCs or T cells enriched from blood (not recorded which). The receptors derive from a woman aged 40 to 49 who had recovered from COVID-19. CDR3s include the opening cysteine and the closing phenylalanine or tryptophan. D genes are given only for firm matches. The size of a clone is reported for some rows only, either as once, few or many, or as a class for expanded clones.

j_call v_call clone_size d_call cdr3_aa cdr3_nt
TRBJ1-4 TRBV30 NA NA CAWSVGGAVEKLFF TGTGCCTGGAGTGTCGGGGGGGCAGTCGAAAAACTGTTTTTT
TRBJ2-7 TRBV6-5 once NA CASARGHLTYEQYF TGTGCCAGCGCTAGAGGGCACCTCACCTACGAGCAGTACTTC
TRBJ2-3 TRBV29-1 NA NA CSGGPVVDSTDTQYF TGCAGCGGCGGTCCCGTCGTAGATAGCACAGATACGCAGTATTTT
TRBJ1-1 TRBV28 NA TRBD1 CASSPPGQGNTEAFF TGTGCCAGCAGTCCCCCGGGACAGGGTAACACTGAAGCTTTCTTT
TRBJ1-5 TRBV7-6 NA NA CASSFGGITPQHF TGTGCCAGCAGCTTTGGGGGGATCACCCCCCAGCATTTT
TRBJ2-3 TRBV29-1 NA TRBD2 CSVGTSGDEGTQYF TGCAGCGTTGGGACTAGCGGCGACGAGGGGACGCAGTATTTT
TRBJ2-5 TRBV27 NA TRBD2 CASSSGGRRETQYF TGTGCCAGCAGTTCCGGGGGGAGGAGGGAGACCCAGTACTTC
TRBJ2-2 TRBV11-1 NA NA CASQLGGGELFF TGTGCCAGCCAACTCGGGGGCGGGGAGCTGTTTTTT
TRBJ1-2 TRBV9 NA TRBD1 CASSAVRQGEGYGYTF TGTGCCAGCAGCGCTGTACGACAGGGAGAGGGCTATGGCTACACCTTC
TRBJ2-2 TRBV6-5 NA NA CASSYSRRDGELFF TGTGCCAGCAGTTACTCGAGGCGGGACGGGGAGCTGTTTTTT
TRBJ2-2 TRBV5-5 NA TRBD2 CASSPDHLAGEVTGELFF TGTGCCAGCAGCCCCGACCATCTAGCGGGAGAGGTCACCGGGGAGCTGTTTTTT
TRBJ2-7 TRBV27 few TRBD1 CASSQGAEQYF TGTGCCAGCAGTCAGGGGGCCGAGCAGTACTTC
TRBJ1-1 TRBV5-1 NA TRBD1 CASTTEGGSGTEAFF TGCGCCAGCACAACCGAAGGGGGCTCGGGCACTGAAGCTTTCTTT
TRBJ1-2 TRBV5-4 few NA CASSSGGAGYGYTF TGTGCCAGCAGCAGCGGGGGCGCGGGCTATGGCTACACCTTC
TRBJ2-3 TRBV28 NA NA CARERGRDSDTQYF TGTGCCAGGGAGAGGGGGCGGGATTCGGATACGCAGTATTTT
TRBJ1-4 TRBV3-1/TRBV3-2 NA NA CASSRDLNEKLFF TGTGCCAGCAGCCGTGACTTAAATGAAAAACTGTTTTTT
TRBJ1-4 TRBV11-2 NA NA CASSLSLANEKLFF TGTGCCAGCAGCTTGTCCCTCGCTAATGAAAAACTGTTTTTT
TRBJ2-7 TRBV20-1 few NA CSASQGRGSYEQYF TGCAGTGCTAGTCAGGGCCGGGGGTCCTACGAGCAGTACTTC
TRBJ1-5 TRBV7-9 NA NA CASSLGQGYQPQHF TGTGCCAGCAGCTTAGGCCAGGGGTATCAGCCCCAGCATTTT
TRBJ1-2 TRBV27 NA TRBD1 CASTRGDSYGYTF TGTGCCAGCACCCGAGGGGACAGCTATGGCTACACCTTC
TRBJ2-1 TRBV4-3 NA TRBD2 CASSQDLASGANEQFF TGCGCCAGCAGCCAAGATTTAGCTAGCGGGGCCAATGAGCAGTTCTTC
TRBJ1-1 TRBV19 once NA CASTPGGGNTMNTEAFF TGTGCCAGTACCCCGGGGGGAGGTAACACTATGAACACTGAAGCTTTCTTT
TRBJ2-1 TRBV10-1 NA TRBD1 CASSEFHRGQSSYNEQFF TGCGCCAGCAGTGAGTTTCACCGGGGACAGAGCTCCTACAATGAGCAGTTCTTC
TRBJ1-1 TRBV20-1 NA NA CSAPDQAEAFF TGCAGTGCCCCGGATCAGGCAGAAGCTTTCTTT
TRBJ1-5 TRBV6-5 NA TRBD1 CASSTGGEGQPQHF TGTGCCAGCAGCACAGGGGGCGAGGGTCAGCCCCAGCATTTT
TRBJ2-7 TRBV7-2 NA NA CASSSYVGSYEQYF TGTGCCAGCAGCTCCTACGTCGGCTCCTACGAGCAGTACTTC
TRBJ1-4 TRBV7-3 NA NA CASSLMAATNEKLFF TGTGCCAGCAGCTTAATGGCTGCAACTAATGAAAAACTGTTTTTT
TRBJ2-3 TRBV5-1 NA NA CASPGLDSTDTQYF TGCGCCAGCCCAGGACTGGACAGCACAGATACGCAGTATTTT
TRBJ2-7 TRBV19 NA TRBD2 CASSPQTSAYEQYF TGTGCCAGTAGTCCCCAGACTAGCGCCTACGAGCAGTACTTC
TRBJ1-3 TRBV5-1 NA NA CASSLQPGTTGNTIYF TGCGCCAGCAGCTTGCAACCCGGGACAACAGGAAACACCATATATTTT
TRBJ2-7 TRBV15 NA NA CATRLLQTLGEQYF TGTGCCACCCGACTTCTTCAGACCTTGGGCGAGCAGTACTTC
TRBJ1-2 TRBV28 NA NA CASTPRSSGGYTF TGTGCCAGCACTCCACGGAGTTCTGGTGGCTACACCTTC
TRBJ2-2 TRBV5-1 NA NA CASSLEAGGTGELFF TGCGCCAGCAGCTTGGAAGCGGGTGGCACCGGGGAGCTGTTTTTT
TRBJ1-6 TRBV9 NA TRBD1 CASSVSGTVNSPLHF TGTGCCAGCAGCGTTTCCGGGACAGTTAATTCACCCCTCCACTTT
TRBJ2-1 TRBV11-2 NA NA CASSGGLDNEQFF TGTGCCAGCAGCGGGGGACTTGACAATGAGCAGTTCTTC
TRBJ2-3 TRBV11-1 NA TRBD2 CASSFEVGLAGGQYF TGTGCCAGCAGCTTCGAGGTGGGACTAGCGGGGGGGCAGTATTTT
TRBJ1-1 TRBV11-3 once NA CASSFKGGTEAFF TGTGCCAGCAGCTTTAAGGGAGGCACTGAAGCTTTCTTT
TRBJ2-5 TRBV5-1 NA TRBD2 CASSPGGLARETQYF TGCGCCAGCAGCCCGGGGGGACTAGCGAGGGAGACCCAGTACTTC
TRBJ2-5 TRBV10-3 NA NA CAISESAEETQYF TGTGCCATCAGTGAGTCGGCGGAAGAGACCCAGTACTTC
TRBJ2-5 TRBV5-4 NA NA CASTSLGPKETQYF TGTGCCAGCACCTCCTTGGGCCCGAAAGAGACCCAGTACTTC
TRBJ2-7 TRBV5-1 NA NA CASSLRGVGQKSAYEQYF TGCGCCAGCAGCTTGAGAGGGGTCGGACAGAAATCAGCCTACGAGCAGTACTTC
TRBJ1-1 TRBV9 few TRBD1 CASSPRDRAREAFF TGTGCCAGCAGCCCCAGGGACAGGGCAAGGGAAGCTTTCTTT
TRBJ2-5 TRBV7-3 NA TRBD2 CASSLGGLALETQYF TGTGCCAGCAGCTTAGGGGGACTAGCCCTAGAGACCCAGTACTTC
TRBJ2-7 TRBV28 once TRBD1 CASRTGWYEQYF TGTGCCAGCCGGACAGGGTGGTACGAGCAGTACTTC
TRBJ1-1 TRBV5-1 NA TRBD1 CASSLEGQGAVAFF TGCGCCAGCAGCTTGGAAGGACAGGGGGCTGTAGCTTTCTTT
TRBJ2-3 TRBV10-3 NA TRBD1 CAISSGGASTDTQYF TGTGCCATCAGTTCAGGGGGCGCAAGCACAGATACGCAGTATTTT
TRBJ2-1 TRBV7-2 NA NA CASSSQSLDREQFF TGTGCCAGCAGCTCCCAATCCCTGGACAGAGAGCAGTTCTTC